These 16 T cell receptor beta chains share one sample of origin, sequenced in a study of shared clonotypes between healthy human individuals. The repertoire was sequenced with immunoSEQ multiplex PCR; TCRdb's copy has only in-frame clones and lacks some. The sample consists of fewer than 1.4 million clones, 78% of them appearing once. The sequenced sample was memory CD4+ T cells from PBMCs. The subset is: CD45RA-negative fraction. All receptors derive from a man aged 18 to 29 in good health. Some clones in this sample may be carry-over from other donors' samples.

The chain combines TRBV7-8 with TRBJ1-3, with D perhaps TRBD1 (5 bases). The ends were cut back, 2 bases at V and 0 bases at J, with 11 bases in the middle. In germline, CDR1 is SGHVS, CDR2 FQNEAQ. There are 16 residues in the CDR3. Here the CDR3 reads CASSLRAGNSGNTIYF. CDR3 sequence (DNA): TGTGCCAGCAGCTTAAGGGCAGGGAACTCTGGAAACACCATATATTTT.

This rearrangement joins TRBV11-2 to TRBJ2-1; 8 bases agree with TRBD1. This CDR3 region has 16 residues. CDR1 is SGHAT, CDR2 FQNNGV, per germline. V trimming: 4 bases; J trimming: 5 bases; junction bases outside the gene matches: 10. The DNA for the CDR3 is TGTGCCAGCAGCTCGACAGGGGTTTTTGTGGACAATGAGCAGTTCTTC. Its protein is CASSSTGVFVDNEQFF.

The rearrangement links TRBV28 to TRBJ1-5, with D possibly TRBD1 on 5 matching bases. The V end lost 5 bases, the J end lost 7 bases, and 18 bases lay between the germline ends. The CDR3 has 15 amino acids. The germline V gene encodes CDR1 MDHEN and CDR2 SYDVKM. In DNA, the CDR3 is TGTGCCAGCAGTGTGTCCAGGGAGGCCCGCCAGCCCCAGCATTTT. Translated: CASSVSREARQPQHF.

Concerning this clone itself: One junction end does not reproduce the germline sequence, and a read error may be involved. The chain carries TRBV6-1 and TRBJ1-2; TRBD1 aligns across 9 bases. Germline CDR1 reads MNHNS; CDR2 reads SASEGT. The CDR3 is 14 residues long. CDR3 amino acids: CASSEFTGGYGYTF. In DNA, the CDR3 is TGTGCCAGCAGTGAATTCACAGGGGGCTATGGCTATACCTTC.

The chain links TRBV19 to TRBJ2-7; D may be TRBD1 (6 bases). Trimming left V 3 bases short and J 5 bases short, with 14 bases between. CDR1 is LNHDA and CDR2 is SQIVND in the germline V gene (reference sequence). This CDR3 has 14 amino acids. The CDR3 DNA follows: TGTGCCAGTAGTATCAGGGGCCGCTTGAACGAGCAGTACTTC. This gives the protein CASSIRGRLNEQYF.

This clone was detected a few times. The V gene is TRBV7-8, the J gene TRBJ1-2; TRBD1 might be the D (5 bases). The CDR3 extends over 15 amino acids. Trimming took off 5 bases at V and 7 bases at J, with 20 bases between the two ends. Germline V gene data show CDR1 as SGHVS and CDR2 as FQNEAQ. CDR3 DNA: TGTGCCAGCAGCGGACGGGACCGACGTGCGGGTGGCTACACCTTC. Residues: CASSGRDRRAGGYTF.

The chain combines TRBV28 with TRBJ2-6, with D maybe TRBD2 (5 bases). Looked up from germline, CDR1 is MDHEN and CDR2 is SYDVKM. The CDR3 consists of 16 residues. Trimming left V 3 bases short and J 2 bases short, with 11 bases between. The CDR3 sequence: CASSFRWGAGANVLTF. Here the CDR3 DNA reads TGTGCCAGCAGTTTTAGATGGGGAGCTGGGGCCAACGTCCTGACTTTC.

V usage is TRBV9 and J usage is TRBJ2-3; 9 bases are a match to TRBD2. The CDR3 runs 17 residues. Trimming took 0 bases from V and 1 from J; bases not matched to a gene: 6. Germline assignment: CDR1 SGDLS and CDR2 YYNGEE. The CDR3 region has the DNA TGTGCCAGCAGCGTAGGAGGTAGCGGGAGTGGCACAGATACGCAGTATTTT. As protein: CASSVGGSGSGTDTQYF.

The V and J genes are TRBV5-1 and TRBJ2-2, with no clear D. Trimming took off 4 bases at V and 6 bases at J, with 16 bases between the two ends. Germline V lookup: CDR1 SGHRS, CDR2 YFSETQ. This CDR3 has 15 residues. The CDR3: CASSPLAAGAGELFF. In DNA, the CDR3 is TGCGCCAGCAGCCCCCTGGCGGCAGGCGCCGGGGAGCTGTTTTTT.

This chain links TRBV7-3 with TRBJ2-7, with D hard to call. The length of the CDR3 is 15 residues. V was shortened by 1 base and J by 7 bases, with 17 bases between the two germline ends. Germline values: CDR1 SGHTA, CDR2 FQGTGA. CDR3 nucleotide sequence: TGTGCCAGCAGCTTAAGGTGGGCGACGGACCTGGAGCAGTACTTC. It encodes CASSLRWATDLEQYF. The full variable domain, completed using reference TRBV7-3 and TRBJ2-7, is GAGVSQTPSNKVTEKGKYVELRCDPISGHTALYWYRQSLGQGPEFLIYFQGTGAADDSGLPNDRFFAVRPEGSVSTLKIQRTERGDSAVYLCASSLRWATDLEQYFGPGTRLTVT.

The V gene is TRBV18, the J gene TRBJ2-3, with D tentatively TRBD2 (6 bases). With 4 bases removed from V and 6 bases from J, the gap between germline ends came to 17 bases. CDR1 and CDR2 from the germline V gene are KGHSH and LQKENI. CDR3 length: 15 amino acids. DNA for the CDR3: TGTGCCAGCTCACGTGGCGGGAACCTCGTGGATACGCAGTATTTT. This gives the protein CASSRGGNLVDTQYF.

The chain couples TRBV5-1 to TRBJ1-2; TRBD1 might be the D (5 bases). CDR3 size: 12 residues. Trimming stripped 4 bases from V and 5 bases from J, with 9 bases between. Germline loops: CDR1 SGHRS, CDR2 YFSETQ. Here the CDR3 reads CASSVGAYGYTF. The CDR3 DNA sequence: TGCGCCAGCAGCGTAGGGGCGTATGGCTACACCTTC.

This clone has only a few counts. V and J are TRBV30 and TRBJ1-6; D gene ambiguous. Germline V gene data show CDR1 as GTSNPN and CDR2 as SVGIG (reference sequence). This CDR3 has 14 amino acids. V was clipped by 4 bases and J by 3 bases, with 10 bases between them. CDR3 DNA: TGTGCCTGGATCCCCAAAGGCTATAATTCACCCCTCCACTTT. Its protein product is CAWIPKGYNSPLHF.

V usage is TRBV25-1 and J usage is TRBJ1-2, with 7 bases matching TRBD1. J lost 1 base, V lost 1 base, and 6 bases had no gene match. Germline V gene lookup returns CDR1 MGHDK and CDR2 SYGVNS. The CDR3 length is 16 residues. The CDR3 sequence is CASSESTGQINYGYTF. CDR3 bases: TGTGCCAGCAGTGAATCAACGGGACAGATTAACTATGGCTACACCTTC.

This clone was picked up one time. CDR3 loop: CASSSQTGPYEQYF. The CDR3 DNA sequence: TGCGCCAGCAGCTCCCAGACAGGGCCCTACGAGCAGTACTTC. V usage is TRBV5-1 and J usage is TRBJ2-7; 7 bases line up with TRBD1. Looked up from germline, CDR1 is SGHRS and CDR2 is YFSETQ. V was pared by 3 bases and J by 2 bases, with 5 bases of the junction left unmatched. The CDR3 has 14 residues.

This clone was counted a few times. This chain uses TRBV4-1 with TRBJ1-2; possible D gene TRBD1, 5 bases. V lost 1 base and J 6 bases, leaving 9 bases between the germline ends. The germline gives CDR1 MGHRA, CDR2 YSYEKL. The CDR3 covers 13 residues. The CDR3 is CASSQVQGHGYTF. For the CDR3, the DNA is TGCGCCAGCAGCCAAGTGCAGGGACATGGCTACACCTTC.